A selection of T cell receptor beta chains follows, all from one sample in a study of T cell changes during pregnancy in multiple sclerosis. Profiling relied on immunoSEQ multiplex PCR, and the TCRdb table lists in-frame clones only, not all of them. This table holds fewer than 70,000 clones, 85% to 95% found once. The material was CD8+ T cells from peripheral blood mononuclear cells, obtained in the third trimester of pregnancy. These receptors were taken from a female donor in good health, enrolled as a control in a pregnancy study. Each CDR3 is given with its conserved first and last residue. D genes are given only for firm matches. Not every row has a clone size; where given, it reads once, few, many or a size class.

J: TRBJ2-7
V: TRBV5-5
D: -
size: -
DNA: TGTGCCAGCAGCTTGGTTCCGGACGAGCAGTACTTC
CDR3: CASSLVPDEQYF

J: TRBJ1-1
V: TRBV7-3
D: TRBD1
size: -
DNA: TGTGCCAGCAGCCCCACAGGGGGCAACACTGAAGCTTTCTTT
CDR3: CASSPTGGNTEAFF

J: TRBJ2-2
V: TRBV7-8
D: TRBD1
size: -
DNA: TGTGCCAGCAGCGGGCCAGGGGGCACCGGGGAGCTGTTTTTT
CDR3: CASSGPGGTGELFF

J: TRBJ1-2
V: TRBV29-1
D: TRBD1
size: -
DNA: TGCAGCGTTAAGGGACAGGGAAACTATGGCTACACCTTC
CDR3: CSVKGQGNYGYTF

J: TRBJ2-3
V: TRBV9
D: TRBD2
size: -
DNA: TGTGCCAGCAGCGTAGGGGTAGCGGGGGGGGAAGATACGCAGTATTTT
CDR3: CASSVGVAGGEDTQYF

J: TRBJ2-1
V: TRBV6-4
D: TRBD2
size: -
DNA: TGTGCCAGCAGTACCGCTAGCGGGGGGGCGTATGAGCAGTTCTTC
CDR3: CASSTASGGAYEQFF

J: TRBJ2-5
V: TRBV4-1
D: -
size: -
DNA: TGCGCCAGCAGCCAAGAGGGGCTACCGCAAGAGACCCAGTACTTC
CDR3: CASSQEGLPQETQYF

J: TRBJ1-2
V: TRBV5-6
D: TRBD1
size: -
DNA: TGTGCCAGCAGCTTGGACAGGGGGCCTGATGGCTACACCTTC
CDR3: CASSLDRGPDGYTF

J: TRBJ1-2
V: TRBV11-2
D: TRBD1
size: -
DNA: TGTGCCAGCAGCCAATCGACAGGGGTTGGGGGAGGCTACACCTTC
CDR3: CASSQSTGVGGGYTF

J: TRBJ2-1
V: TRBV7-9
D: TRBD2
size: -
DNA: TGTGCCAGCAGCCCTACACCCCCGGGACTAGAGTACAATGAGCAGTTCTTC
CDR3: CASSPTPPGLEYNEQFF

J: TRBJ1-2
V: TRBV7-8
D: -
size: -
DNA: TGTGCCAGCAGCTTAGGCATGGGGGCGAACGACTATGGCTACACCTTC
CDR3: CASSLGMGANDYGYTF

J: TRBJ1-1
V: TRBV7-2
D: -
size: once
DNA: TGTGCCAGCAATCAAGGGCGGGGACGTGAAGCTTTCTTT
CDR3: CASNQGRGREAFF

J: TRBJ1-2
V: TRBV7-9
D: -
size: -
DNA: TGTGCCAGCAGCCTGAGGGTCGGGGGACTATACTATGGCTACACCTTC
CDR3: CASSLRVGGLYYGYTF

J: TRBJ2-2
V: TRBV7-9
D: -
size: once
DNA: TGTGCCAGCAGCGAACAGGGACAGAACACCGGGGAGCTGTTTTTT
CDR3: CASSEQGQNTGELFF

J: TRBJ1-5
V: TRBV21-1
D: -
size: -
DNA: TGTGCCAGCAGCCCCCCCCGCAGGTTAGGCAATCAGCCCCAGCATTTT
CDR3: CASSPPRRLGNQPQHF

J: TRBJ2-7
V: TRBV14
D: TRBD2
size: -
DNA: TGTGCCAGCAGCTTCCGGACTAGCGGGGCCTCCTACGAGCAGTACTTC
CDR3: CASSFRTSGASYEQYF

J: TRBJ1-1
V: TRBV30
D: -
size: -
DNA: TGTGCTATGAACACTGAAGCTTTCTTT
CDR3: CAMNTEAFF

J: TRBJ1-1
V: TRBV5-4
D: -
size: -
DNA: TGTGCCAGCAGCGATAGCCTAAGGGAAGCTTTCTTT
CDR3: CASSDSLREAFF

J: TRBJ2-1
V: TRBV27
D: TRBD2
size: -
DNA: TGTGCCAGCAGTTCCGCAGGAGCGGGGGGGCTCTATGAGCAGTTCTTC
CDR3: CASSSAGAGGLYEQFF